This TCR beta chain emerged from a study of blood T cell repertoires in COVID-19. TCRdb's table, derived via immunoSEQ multiplex PCR, lists solely in-frame clones and lacks some. The data show around 110,000 clones, with about nine tenths seen just once and 1.8% held by the top ten. The germline V gene encodes CDR1 LNHDA and CDR2 SQIVND (reference sequence). The V gene lost 7 bases and the J gene lost 4 bases, with 7 bases spanning the gap. The CDR3 is 11 amino acids. This clonotype was sampled from a human donor with active COVID-19. The donor label of this sample is uncertain. The source material was peripheral blood. The J gene is TRBJ1-1, the V gene TRBV19; D uncertain. CDR3 protein: CASMLGTEAFF. In nucleotides, the CDR3 is TGTGCCAGTATGCTCGGCACTGAAGCTTTCTTT.